These T cell receptor beta chains were read from a single sample in a study of CD8+ T cells in alopecia areata. TCRdb keeps only in-frame clones here, not all; method: immunoSEQ multiplex PCR. The repertoire consists of about 210,000 clones, with around 43% occurring once and the leading ten covering over 2.5%. This specimen consisted of CD4+ T cells sorted from blood, obtained at roughly week 38, from a patient treated with tofacitinib. The receptors stem from a human donor with alopecia areata. The CDR3 runs from the conserved cysteine through the conserved F or W. Each record gives: J gene, V gene, clone size, CDR3 protein. Not every row has a clone size; where given, it reads once, few, many or a size class.

J gene: TRBJ1-5
V gene: TRBV5-8
clone size: few
CDR3 protein: CASSYLGDRGSQPQHF

J gene: TRBJ1-1
V gene: TRBV30
clone size: NA
CDR3 protein: CAWSGGGMNTEAFF

J gene: TRBJ1-5
V gene: TRBV2
clone size: NA
CDR3 protein: CASSESDIHAKPQHF

J gene: TRBJ2-1
V gene: TRBV9
clone size: few
CDR3 protein: CASSPQGGSSYNEQFF

J gene: TRBJ2-4
V gene: TRBV5-4
clone size: few
CDR3 protein: CASSFQGTKNIQYF

J gene: TRBJ2-2
V gene: TRBV7-2
clone size: NA
CDR3 protein: CASSLWVGTGELFF

J gene: TRBJ1-1
V gene: TRBV7-9
clone size: NA
CDR3 protein: CASSAETANTEAFF

J gene: TRBJ2-7
V gene: TRBV30
clone size: NA
CDR3 protein: CAWGRAGGAYEQYF

J gene: TRBJ2-6
V gene: TRBV29-1
clone size: NA
CDR3 protein: CSVVTPAGANVLTF

J gene: TRBJ2-1
V gene: TRBV28
clone size: NA
CDR3 protein: CASSPGRENEQFF

J gene: TRBJ2-7
V gene: TRBV29-1
clone size: NA
CDR3 protein: CSVLAGPLGEQYF

J gene: TRBJ1-1
V gene: TRBV7-2
clone size: NA
CDR3 protein: CASSLPGQPNTEAFF

J gene: TRBJ2-7
V gene: TRBV6-6
clone size: NA
CDR3 protein: CASSYSLPQGQELLF

J gene: TRBJ1-3
V gene: TRBV6-4
clone size: few
CDR3 protein: CASKDRVPPVGTIYF

J gene: TRBJ2-1
V gene: TRBV5-1
clone size: NA
CDR3 protein: CASSLGAIVVF

J gene: TRBJ1-5
V gene: TRBV4-1
clone size: many
CDR3 protein: CASSQVLRLNQPQHF

J gene: TRBJ2-7
V gene: TRBV29-1
clone size: few
CDR3 protein: CSVDRGAGGEQYF

J gene: TRBJ2-1
V gene: TRBV4-1
clone size: NA
CDR3 protein: CASSQDPTGTSYNEQFF

J gene: TRBJ2-5
V gene: TRBV11-3
clone size: few
CDR3 protein: CASSSKETQYF

J gene: TRBJ2-7
V gene: TRBV5-1
clone size: once
CDR3 protein: CASSSGLAGVMPREQYF

J gene: TRBJ1-1
V gene: TRBV29-1
clone size: NA
CDR3 protein: CSVGRAEAFF

J gene: TRBJ2-3
V gene: TRBV4-2
clone size: few
CDR3 protein: CASSQVRDRADTQYF

J gene: TRBJ2-5
V gene: TRBV4-3
clone size: few
CDR3 protein: CASSQVDGRLETQYF

J gene: TRBJ1-2
V gene: TRBV6-5
clone size: NA
CDR3 protein: CASSNQGLYGYTF

J gene: TRBJ1-5
V gene: TRBV7-8
clone size: NA
CDR3 protein: CASSPDRTGYSNQPQHF

J gene: TRBJ1-1
V gene: TRBV27
clone size: few
CDR3 protein: CAPDRSNTEAFF

J gene: TRBJ2-3
V gene: TRBV6-6
clone size: NA
CDR3 protein: CASSLAGATDTQYF

J gene: TRBJ1-1
V gene: TRBV6-5
clone size: NA
CDR3 protein: CASSYSRGAGAFF

J gene: TRBJ2-5
V gene: TRBV4-3
clone size: few
CDR3 protein: CASSQASVAGAKDGETQYF

J gene: TRBJ1-2
V gene: TRBV5-4
clone size: NA
CDR3 protein: CASSPTGLYGYTF

J gene: TRBJ1-1
V gene: TRBV5-1
clone size: few
CDR3 protein: CASSTRQGENTEAFF

J gene: TRBJ2-1
V gene: TRBV2
clone size: NA
CDR3 protein: CASSEGTISYNEQFF

J gene: TRBJ2-2
V gene: TRBV5-1
clone size: NA
CDR3 protein: CASSFALAGTGELFF

J gene: TRBJ2-3
V gene: TRBV28
clone size: NA
CDR3 protein: CASSPELGRTDTQYF

J gene: TRBJ2-5
V gene: TRBV4-1
clone size: few
CDR3 protein: CASSQDLASGWATQYF